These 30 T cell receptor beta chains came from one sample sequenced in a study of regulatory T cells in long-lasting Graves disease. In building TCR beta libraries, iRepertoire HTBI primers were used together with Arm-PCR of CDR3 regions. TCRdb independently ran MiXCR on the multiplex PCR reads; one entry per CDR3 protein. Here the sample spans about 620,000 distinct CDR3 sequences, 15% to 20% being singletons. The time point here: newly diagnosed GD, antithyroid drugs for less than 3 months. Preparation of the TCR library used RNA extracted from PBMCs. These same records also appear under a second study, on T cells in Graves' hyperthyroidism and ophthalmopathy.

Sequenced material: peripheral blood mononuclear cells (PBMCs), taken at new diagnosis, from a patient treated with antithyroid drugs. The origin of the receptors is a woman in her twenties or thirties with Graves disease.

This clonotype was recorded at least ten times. The CDR3 DNA is TGCAGTGCTAGAGATAGGGCAGGGGTAGTCACTGAAGCTTTCTTT. As protein: CSARDRAGVVTEAFF. The genes are TRBV20-1 and TRBJ1-1; D perhaps matches TRBD1 (6 bases). V was cut by 0 bases and J by 4 bases, with 15 bases left in between. Germline V lookup: CDR1 DFQATT, CDR2 SNEGSKA (reference sequence). The CDR3 spans 15 residues.

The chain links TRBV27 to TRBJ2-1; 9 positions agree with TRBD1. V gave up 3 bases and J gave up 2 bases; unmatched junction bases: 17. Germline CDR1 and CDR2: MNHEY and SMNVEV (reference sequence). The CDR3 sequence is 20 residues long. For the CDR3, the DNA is TGTGCCAGCAGTTTTTTAGGGGGCCCGGGACAGGGAAGGACCTACAATGAGCAGTTCTTC. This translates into CASSFLGGPGQGRTYNEQFF.

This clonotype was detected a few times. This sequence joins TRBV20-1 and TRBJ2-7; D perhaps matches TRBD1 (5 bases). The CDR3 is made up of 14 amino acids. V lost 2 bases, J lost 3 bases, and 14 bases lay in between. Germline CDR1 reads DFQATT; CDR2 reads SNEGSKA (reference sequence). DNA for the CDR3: TGCAGTGCTAGAATTCCCAGGGAAGACTACGAGCAGTACTTC. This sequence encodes CSARIPREDYEQYF.

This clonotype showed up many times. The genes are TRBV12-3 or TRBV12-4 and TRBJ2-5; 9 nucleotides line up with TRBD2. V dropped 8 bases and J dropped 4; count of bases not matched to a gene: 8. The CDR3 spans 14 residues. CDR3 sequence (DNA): TGTGCCAGCCTCGTCGGCGGGAGGGGAGAGACCCAGTACTTC. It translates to CASLVGGRGETQYF.

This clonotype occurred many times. Here the CDR3 DNA reads TGTGCCAGCAGCTCGCGGGAGAGGCAAGAGACCCAGTACTTC. Translating it yields CASSSRERQETQYF. This chain connects TRBV7-9 to TRBJ2-5, with 7 bases fitting TRBD2. V lost 4 bases, J lost 2 bases, and 4 bases stayed unmatched. The CDR3 spans 14 residues. Germline V CDR1 and CDR2: SEHNR, FQNEAQ (reference sequence).

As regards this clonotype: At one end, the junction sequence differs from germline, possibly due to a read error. In DNA, the CDR3 is TGCGCCAGCAGCTTGACTCCGGGACTAGGGTTAGTCAATGGGCAGTTCTTC. It is translated as CASSLTPGLGLVNGQFF. The chain joins TRBV5-1 to TRBJ2-1; 8 bases map to TRBD2. Germline V gene lookup returns CDR1 SGHRS and CDR2 YFSETQ. The CDR3 consists of 17 residues.

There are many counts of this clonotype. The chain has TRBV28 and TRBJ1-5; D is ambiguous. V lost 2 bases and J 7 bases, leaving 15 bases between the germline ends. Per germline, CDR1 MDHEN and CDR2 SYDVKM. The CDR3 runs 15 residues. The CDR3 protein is CASSLTGGSRQPQHF. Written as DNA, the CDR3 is TGTGCCAGCAGTTTAACTGGAGGTTCACGACAGCCCCAGCATTTT.

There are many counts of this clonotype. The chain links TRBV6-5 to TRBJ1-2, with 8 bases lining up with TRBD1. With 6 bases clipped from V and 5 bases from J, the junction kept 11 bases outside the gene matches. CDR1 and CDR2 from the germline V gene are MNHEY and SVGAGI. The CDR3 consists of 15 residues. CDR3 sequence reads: CASRDSGQATYGYTF. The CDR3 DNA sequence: TGTGCCAGCAGAGACTCGGGACAGGCGACATATGGCTACACCTTC.

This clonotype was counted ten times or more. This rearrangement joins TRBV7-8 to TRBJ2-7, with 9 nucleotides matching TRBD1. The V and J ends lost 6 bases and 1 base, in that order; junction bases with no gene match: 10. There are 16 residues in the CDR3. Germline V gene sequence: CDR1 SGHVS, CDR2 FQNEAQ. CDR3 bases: TGTGCCAGCAGGTCAAGAACCGGGACAGGGTCCTACGAGCAGTACTTC. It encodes CASRSRTGTGSYEQYF.

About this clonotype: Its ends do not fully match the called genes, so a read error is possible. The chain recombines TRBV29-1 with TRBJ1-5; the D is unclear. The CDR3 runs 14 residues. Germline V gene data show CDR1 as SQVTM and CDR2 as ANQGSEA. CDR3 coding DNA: TGCAGCGCTGAAGATTCGGGGAGCAATCAGCCCCAGCATTTT. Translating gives CSAEDSGSNQPQHF.

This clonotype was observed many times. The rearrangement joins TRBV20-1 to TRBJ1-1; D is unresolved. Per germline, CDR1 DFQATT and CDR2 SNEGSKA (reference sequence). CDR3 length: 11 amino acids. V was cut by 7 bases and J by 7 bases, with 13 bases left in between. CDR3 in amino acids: CSVDSEGEAFF. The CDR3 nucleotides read TGCAGTGTCGACTCGGAGGGTGAAGCTTTCTTT.

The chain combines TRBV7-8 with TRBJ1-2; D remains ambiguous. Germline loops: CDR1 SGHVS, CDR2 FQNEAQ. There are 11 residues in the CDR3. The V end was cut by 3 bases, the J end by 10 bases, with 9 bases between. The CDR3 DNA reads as TGTGCCAGCAGCTTGGGCAGGATCTACACCTTC. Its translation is CASSLGRIYTF.

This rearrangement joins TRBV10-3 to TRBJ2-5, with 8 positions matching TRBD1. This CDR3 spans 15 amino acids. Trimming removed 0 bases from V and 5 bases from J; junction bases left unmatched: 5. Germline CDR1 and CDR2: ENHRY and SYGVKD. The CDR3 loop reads CAISESTGDRETQYF. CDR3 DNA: TGTGCCATCAGTGAGTCGACAGGGGATAGGGAGACCCAGTACTTC.

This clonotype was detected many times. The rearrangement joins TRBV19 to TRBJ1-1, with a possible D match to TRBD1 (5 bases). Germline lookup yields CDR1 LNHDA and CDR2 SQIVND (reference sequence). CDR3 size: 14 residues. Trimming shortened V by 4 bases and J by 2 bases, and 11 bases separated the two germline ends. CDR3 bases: TGTGCCAGTAGTAGAAGCAGGGCCAACACTGAAGCTTTCTTT. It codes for CASSRSRANTEAFF. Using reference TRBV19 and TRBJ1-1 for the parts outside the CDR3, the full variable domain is DGGITQSPKYLFRKEGQNVTLSCEQNLNHDAMYWYRQDPGQGLRLIYYSQIVNDFQKGDIAEGYSVSREKKESFPLTVTSAQKNPTAFYLCASSRSRANTEAFFGQGTRLTVV.

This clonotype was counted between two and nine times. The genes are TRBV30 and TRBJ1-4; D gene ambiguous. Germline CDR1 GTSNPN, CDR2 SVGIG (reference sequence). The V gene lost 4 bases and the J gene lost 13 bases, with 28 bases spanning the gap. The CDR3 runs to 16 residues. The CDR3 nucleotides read TGTGCCTGGAACCTGGTTTCCCGTGAGGTCCTAGTTTTACTGTTTTTT. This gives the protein CAWNLVSREVLVLLFF.

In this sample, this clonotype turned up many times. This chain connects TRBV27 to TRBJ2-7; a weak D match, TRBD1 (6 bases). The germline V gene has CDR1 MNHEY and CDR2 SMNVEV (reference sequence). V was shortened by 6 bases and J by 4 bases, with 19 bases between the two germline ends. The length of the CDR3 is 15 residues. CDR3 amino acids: CASSSKTGFLYEQYF. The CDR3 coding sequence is TGTGCCAGCAGCTCGAAAACAGGGTTTTTATACGAGCAGTACTTC.

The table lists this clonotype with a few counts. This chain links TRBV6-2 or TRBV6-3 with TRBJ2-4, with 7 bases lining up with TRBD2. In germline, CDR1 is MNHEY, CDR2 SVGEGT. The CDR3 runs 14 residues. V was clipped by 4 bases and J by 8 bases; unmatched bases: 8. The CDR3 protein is CASSLFIAGDIQYF. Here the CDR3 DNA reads TGTGCCAGCAGTTTGTTTATTGCGGGGGACATTCAGTACTTC.

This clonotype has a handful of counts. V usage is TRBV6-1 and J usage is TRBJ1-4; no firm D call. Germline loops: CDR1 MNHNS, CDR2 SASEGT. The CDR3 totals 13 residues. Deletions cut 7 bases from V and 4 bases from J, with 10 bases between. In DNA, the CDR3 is TGTGCCAGCAAAACAGACCATAATGAAAAACTGTTTTTT. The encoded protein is CASKTDHNEKLFF.

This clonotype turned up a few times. CDR3 residues: CASSLGGQGVGTGELFF. In DNA form, the CDR3 reads TGCGCCAGCAGCTTGGGCGGACAGGGAGTCGGGACCGGGGAGCTGTTTTTT. This chain uses TRBV5-1 with TRBJ2-2, with 8 bases identical to TRBD1. Germline V gene data show CDR1 as SGHRS and CDR2 as YFSETQ. V shed 0 bases, J shed 5 bases, and the junction held 9 bases outside the gene matches. The CDR3 extends over 17 amino acids.

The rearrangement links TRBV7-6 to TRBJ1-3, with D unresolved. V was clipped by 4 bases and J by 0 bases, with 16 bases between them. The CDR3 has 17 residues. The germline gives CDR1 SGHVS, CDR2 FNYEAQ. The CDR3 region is CASSSYPSQFSGNTIYF. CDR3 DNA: TGTGCCAGCAGCTCCTATCCGTCCCAATTCTCTGGAAACACCATATATTTT. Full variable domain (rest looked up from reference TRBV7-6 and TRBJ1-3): GAGVSQSPRYKVTKRGQDVALRCDPISGHVSLYWYRQALGQGPEFLTYFNYEAQQDKSGLPNDRFSAERPEGSISTLTIQRTEQRDSAMYRCASSSYPSQFSGNTIYFGEGSWLTVV.

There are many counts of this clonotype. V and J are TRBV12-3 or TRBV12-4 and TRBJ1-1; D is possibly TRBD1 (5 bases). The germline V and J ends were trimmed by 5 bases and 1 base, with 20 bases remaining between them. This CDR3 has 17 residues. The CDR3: CASSPDRSGLRNTEAFF. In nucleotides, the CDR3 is TGTGCCAGCAGTCCCGACCGTTCAGGGTTGAGGAACACTGAAGCTTTCTTT.

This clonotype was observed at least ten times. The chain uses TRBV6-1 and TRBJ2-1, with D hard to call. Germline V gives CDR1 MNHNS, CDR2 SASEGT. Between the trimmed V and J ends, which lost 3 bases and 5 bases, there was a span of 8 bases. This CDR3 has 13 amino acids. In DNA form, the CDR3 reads TGTGCCAGCAGTGACCAACCCCACAATGAGCAGTTCTTC. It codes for CASSDQPHNEQFF.

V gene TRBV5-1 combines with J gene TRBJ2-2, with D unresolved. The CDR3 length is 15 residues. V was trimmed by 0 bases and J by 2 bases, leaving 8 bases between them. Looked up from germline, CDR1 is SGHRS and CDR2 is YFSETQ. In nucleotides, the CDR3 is TGCGCCAGCAGCTTGGCTGTGCGAAACACCGGGGAGCTGTTTTTT. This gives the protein CASSLAVRNTGELFF.

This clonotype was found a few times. The CDR3 region has the DNA TGTGCCAGCAGTCGACCTCCCTCTAGCGGGAGCTCCTACAATGAGCAGTTCTTC. Its protein is CASSRPPSSGSSYNEQFF. The chain combines TRBV6-1 with TRBJ2-1; 10 nucleotides line up with TRBD2. The CDR3 contains 18 residues. Germline CDR1 MNHNS, CDR2 SASEGT. J gave up 0 bases and V 5 bases, and 10 bases lay outside the gene matches.

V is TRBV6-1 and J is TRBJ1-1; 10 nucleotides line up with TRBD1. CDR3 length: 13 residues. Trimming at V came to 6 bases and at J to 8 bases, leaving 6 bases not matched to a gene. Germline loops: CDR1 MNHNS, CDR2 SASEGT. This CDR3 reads CASSPGTGAEAFF. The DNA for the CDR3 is TGTGCCAGCAGCCCGGGGACAGGGGCAGAAGCTTTCTTT.

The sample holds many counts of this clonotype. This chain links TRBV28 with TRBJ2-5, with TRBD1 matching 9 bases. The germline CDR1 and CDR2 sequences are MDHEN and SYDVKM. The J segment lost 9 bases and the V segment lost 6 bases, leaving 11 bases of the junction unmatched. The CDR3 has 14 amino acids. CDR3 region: CASRPPGQGWAQYF. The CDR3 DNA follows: TGTGCCAGCAGGCCACCGGGACAGGGCTGGGCCCAGTACTTC.

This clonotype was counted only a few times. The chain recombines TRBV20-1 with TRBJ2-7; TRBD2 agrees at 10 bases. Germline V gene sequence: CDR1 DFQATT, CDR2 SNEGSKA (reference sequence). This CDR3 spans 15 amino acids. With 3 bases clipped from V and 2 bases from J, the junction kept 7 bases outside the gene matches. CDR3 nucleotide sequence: TGCAGTGCTAGCCCATCGCTAGCGGGAGCCTACGAGCAGTACTTC. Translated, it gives CSASPSLAGAYEQYF.

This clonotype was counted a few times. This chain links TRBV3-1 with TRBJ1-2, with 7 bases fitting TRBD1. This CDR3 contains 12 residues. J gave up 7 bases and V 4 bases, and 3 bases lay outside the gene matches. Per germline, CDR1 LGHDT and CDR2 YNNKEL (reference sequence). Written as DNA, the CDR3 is TGTGCCAGCAGCCGAGACAGGGTTGGCTACACCTTC. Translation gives CASSRDRVGYTF.

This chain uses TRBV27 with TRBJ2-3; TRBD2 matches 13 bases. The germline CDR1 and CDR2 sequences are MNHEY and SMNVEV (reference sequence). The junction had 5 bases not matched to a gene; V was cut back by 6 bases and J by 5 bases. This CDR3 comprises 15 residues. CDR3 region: CASRGGLAGIDTQYF. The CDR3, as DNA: TGTGCCAGCAGGGGGGGACTAGCGGGGATAGATACGCAGTATTTT.

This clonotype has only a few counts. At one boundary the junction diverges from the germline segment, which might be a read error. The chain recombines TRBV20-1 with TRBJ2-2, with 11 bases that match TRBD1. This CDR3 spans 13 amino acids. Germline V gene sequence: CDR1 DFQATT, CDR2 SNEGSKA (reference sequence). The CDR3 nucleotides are TGCAGTGCTTCCGGGGGGACAGGGGGTGTCCGCATTTTT. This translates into CSASGGTGGVRIF.